Detailed here is one TCR beta chain. This record comes from a study of cytomegalovirus exposure and HLA in healthy donors. The CDR3 has 15 amino acids. J lost 2 bases, V lost 1 base, and 5 bases had no gene match. Germline V gene lookup returns CDR1 SEHNR and CDR2 FQNEAQ (reference sequence). PCR primers comprised 60 Vbeta and 13 Jbeta primers. Only in-frame clones appear in the TCRdb table, and some are missing; sequencing was by immunoSEQ multiplex PCR. The sample includes tens of thousands of clones. The chain employs TRBV7-9 and TRBJ2-7; 7 bases agree with TRBD2. The clonotype originates from a man in his forties or fifties in good health and CMV-seropositive. Sequences were obtained from PBMCs. The CDR3 DNA sequence: TGTGCCAGCAGCTTAGGTCTAGCGGCCCCCTACGAGCAGTACTTC. Its protein is CASSLGLAAPYEQYF.